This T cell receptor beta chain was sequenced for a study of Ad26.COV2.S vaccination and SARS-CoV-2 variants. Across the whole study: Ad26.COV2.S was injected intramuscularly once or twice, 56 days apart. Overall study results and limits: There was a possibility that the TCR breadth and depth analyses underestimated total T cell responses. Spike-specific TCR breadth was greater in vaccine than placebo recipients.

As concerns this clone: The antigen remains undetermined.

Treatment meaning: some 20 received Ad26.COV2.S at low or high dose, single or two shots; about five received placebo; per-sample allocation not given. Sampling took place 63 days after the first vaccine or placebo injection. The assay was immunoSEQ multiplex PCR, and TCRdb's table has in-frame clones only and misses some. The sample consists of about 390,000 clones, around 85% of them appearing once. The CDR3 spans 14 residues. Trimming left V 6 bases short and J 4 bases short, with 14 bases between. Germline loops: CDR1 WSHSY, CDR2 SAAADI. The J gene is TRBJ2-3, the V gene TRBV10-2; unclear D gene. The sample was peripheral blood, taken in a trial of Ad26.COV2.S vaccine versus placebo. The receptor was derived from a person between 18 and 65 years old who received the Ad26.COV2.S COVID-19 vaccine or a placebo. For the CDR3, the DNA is TGCGCCAGCAGCGACGACTTATATCCAGATACGCAGTATTTT. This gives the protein CASSDDLYPDTQYF.